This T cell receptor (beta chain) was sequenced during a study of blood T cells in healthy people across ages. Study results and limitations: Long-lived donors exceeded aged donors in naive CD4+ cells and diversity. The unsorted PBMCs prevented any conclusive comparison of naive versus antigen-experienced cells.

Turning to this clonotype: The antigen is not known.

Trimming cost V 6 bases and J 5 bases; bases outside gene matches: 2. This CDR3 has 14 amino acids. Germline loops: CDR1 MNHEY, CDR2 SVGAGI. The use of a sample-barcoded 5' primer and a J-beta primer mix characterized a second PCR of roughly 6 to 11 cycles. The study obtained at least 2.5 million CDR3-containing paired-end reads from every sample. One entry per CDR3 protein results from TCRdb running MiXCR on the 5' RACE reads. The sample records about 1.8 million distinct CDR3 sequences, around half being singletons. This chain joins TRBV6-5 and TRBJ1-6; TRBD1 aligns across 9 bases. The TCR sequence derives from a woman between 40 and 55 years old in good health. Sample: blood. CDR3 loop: CASRDRGDNSPLHF. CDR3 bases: TGTGCCAGCAGGGACAGGGGCGATAATTCACCCCTCCACTTT.